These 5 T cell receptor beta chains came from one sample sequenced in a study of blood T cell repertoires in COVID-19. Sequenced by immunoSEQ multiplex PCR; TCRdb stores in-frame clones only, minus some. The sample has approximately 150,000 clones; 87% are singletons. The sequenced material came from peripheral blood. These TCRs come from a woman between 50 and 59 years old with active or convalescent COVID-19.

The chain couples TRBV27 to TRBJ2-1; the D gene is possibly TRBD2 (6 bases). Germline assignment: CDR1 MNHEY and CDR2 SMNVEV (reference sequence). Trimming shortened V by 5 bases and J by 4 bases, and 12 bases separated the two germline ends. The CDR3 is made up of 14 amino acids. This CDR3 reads CASSPSRGYNEQFF. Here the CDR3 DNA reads TGTGCCAGCAGTCCCTCTCGGGGGTACAATGAGCAGTTCTTC.

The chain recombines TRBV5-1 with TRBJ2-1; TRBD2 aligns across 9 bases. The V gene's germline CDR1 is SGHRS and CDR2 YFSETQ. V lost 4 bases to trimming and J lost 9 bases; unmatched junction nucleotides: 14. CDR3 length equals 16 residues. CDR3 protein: CASSHPGSSGKREQFF. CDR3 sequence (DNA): TGCGCCAGCAGCCACCCCGGGTCTAGCGGGAAACGTGAGCAGTTCTTC.

CDR3 nucleotides: TGTGCCAGTAGTATTTTGGCAGGGGGGTATGGCTACACCTTC. Its translation is CASSILAGGYGYTF. The chain uses TRBV19 and TRBJ1-2; TRBD1 aligns across 7 bases. Germline CDR1 is LNHDA and CDR2 is SQIVND (reference sequence). The CDR3 runs 14 residues. Trimming took 3 bases from V and 5 from J; bases not matched to a gene: 6.

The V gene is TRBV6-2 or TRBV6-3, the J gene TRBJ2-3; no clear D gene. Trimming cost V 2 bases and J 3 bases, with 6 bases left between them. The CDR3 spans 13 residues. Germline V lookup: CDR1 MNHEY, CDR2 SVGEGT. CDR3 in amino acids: CASSYPPTDTQYF. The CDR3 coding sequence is TGTGCCAGCAGTTACCCCCCAACAGATACGCAGTATTTT.

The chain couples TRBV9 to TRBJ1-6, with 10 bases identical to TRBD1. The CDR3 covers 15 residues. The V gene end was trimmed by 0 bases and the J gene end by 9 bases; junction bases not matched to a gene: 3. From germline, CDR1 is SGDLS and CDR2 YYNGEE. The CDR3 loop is CASSVGTGGGSPLHF. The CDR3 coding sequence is TGTGCCAGCAGCGTAGGGACAGGGGGTGGTTCACCCCTCCACTTT.